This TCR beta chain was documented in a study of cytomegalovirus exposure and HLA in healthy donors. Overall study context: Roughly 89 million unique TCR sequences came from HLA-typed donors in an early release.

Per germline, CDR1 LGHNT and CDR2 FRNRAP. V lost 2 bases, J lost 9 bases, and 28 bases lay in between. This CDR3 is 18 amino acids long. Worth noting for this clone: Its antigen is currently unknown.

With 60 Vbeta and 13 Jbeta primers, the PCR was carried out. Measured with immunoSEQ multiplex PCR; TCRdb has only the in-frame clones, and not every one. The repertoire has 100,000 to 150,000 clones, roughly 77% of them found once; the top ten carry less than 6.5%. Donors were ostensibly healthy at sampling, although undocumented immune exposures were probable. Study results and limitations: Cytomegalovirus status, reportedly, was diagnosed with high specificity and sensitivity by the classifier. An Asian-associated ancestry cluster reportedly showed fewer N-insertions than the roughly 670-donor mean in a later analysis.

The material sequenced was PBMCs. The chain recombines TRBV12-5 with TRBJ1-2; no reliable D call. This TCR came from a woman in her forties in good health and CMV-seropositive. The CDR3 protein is CASGLRYSFYRDLGRYTF. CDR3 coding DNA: TGTGCTAGTGGTTTGCGATACTCTTTTTATAGAGACCTTGGGCGCTACACCTTC.